The following is a TCR beta chain sequence with its context. The target of this receptor is not known. No base quality values were provided; no much bigger clone lies one nucleotide off. The label giving this sample's time point can be read as: 4 weeks on oral tofacitinib. Read against the paper, the sample's treatment or condition label means: oral pan-JAK inhibitor, 5-10 mg twice daily. Peripheral blood and lesional scalp punch biopsies were obtained from patients with alopecia areata. PBMCs were isolated by density centrifugation and stained for CD3, CD4 and CD8, after which CD4+ and CD8+ T cells were sorted on a FACSAria. The V end loses 2 bases and the J end loses 4 bases, and a stretch of 22 bases separates them. The CDR3 measures 18 amino acids from cysteine to phenylalanine. The retained sequence is limited to the CDR3, 54 bases, with the frame set at the first base. The germline V gene (reference sequence) supplies CDR1 LNHNV and CDR2 YYDKDF.

The sample belongs to a study of CD8+ T cells in alopecia areata listed by TCRdb under 2018. The study in broad terms: The treated patients took part in an open-label pilot trial in which moderate-to-severe alopecia areata was treated with oral tofacitinib at 5 to 10 mg twice daily. Tofacitinib was given for 6 to 18 months, followed by 6 months of follow-up off drug to assess delayed response and recurrence. Disease severity in treated patients was measured with the SALT score, which quantifies the percentage of affected scalp surface area. The study used high-throughput TCRbeta sequencing to examine T cell clonal expansion in alopecia areata, in both the C3H/HeJ mouse model and human patients. Scalp tissue and sorted CD4+ and CD8+ peripheral blood T cells from patchy and totalis/universalis alopecia areata patients and from healthy controls were covered by human TCRbeta sequencing. Biopsies were taken from tofacitinib-treated patients at baseline and at 4 and 24 weeks of treatment, and a later scalp biopsy was taken in several of the tofacitinib-treated patients. Clonality in the scalp was compared among normal scalp (n=4), patchy alopecia areata scalp (n=8), and alopecia totalis/universalis scalp (n=8). RNA came from the PAXgene miRNA kit for fixed scalp, the miRNeasy kit for PBMCs, and the RNeasy kit for mouse skin. TCRbeta CDR3 regions were amplified by immunoSEQ multiplex PCR with 35 Vbeta forward and 13 Jbeta reverse primers.

Library method: the immunoSEQ multiplex PCR assay. RNA was extracted from all samples and reverse transcribed into cDNA as template for TCR sequencing. SuperScript III was used to make first-strand cDNA, primed with a 2:1 mix of oligo-dT and random hexamers. A synthetic immune receptor repertoire was used to measure amplification bias, and any remaining bias was corrected computationally. Per the source publication's procedure: Raw reads were preprocessed for error removal, and CDR3 was defined according to IMGT conventions as running from the conserved cysteine to phenylalanine. To get clonality, Shannon entropy was normalized by log2 of the number of productive unique TCRs and the result was subtracted from 1. Whether each scalp clone was CD4 or CD8 was inferred by checking scalp TCRbeta sequences against the CD4 and CD8 repertoires from sorted blood. Drawn from immuneACCESS, this table holds only the in-frame rearrangements with V and J called that TCRdb kept. Clones are partly lost; checked studies trace under half to an unresolved V gene and leave the rest unexplained. That table gives V, J and clone size, and the DNA gave D and trimming. The sample table shows 100,000 to 150,000 clones, and roughly 57% are seen once. 4.5% to 6% of the sample goes to the ten largest clones.

The investigation overall reported the following: During tofacitinib treatment, many expanded lesional clones stuck around in both scalp and blood, and this persistence may partly explain why relapse happens after treatment is stopped. Lesional scalp, especially in alopecia totalis/universalis, showed higher clonality and more expanded CD8+ clones than normal scalp, suggesting antigenic drive. Shared TCR sequences between patients were less evident than in mice, which may be partly attributable to HLA diversity in the patient population. Unlike mouse skin, where gammadelta T cells dominate, normal human skin contains resident alphabeta T cells that get sequenced too, which complicates analysis of the scalp TCR repertoire. Scalp clonality and the number of expanded CD8+ clones among the top 100 scalp clones were significantly decreased by tofacitinib. Because the treated cohort was small and included a single nonresponder, larger studies are needed to assess links between baseline CD8+ expansion and response.

The specimen was CD4+ T cells sorted from blood, collected at week 4, from a patient treated with tofacitinib. The TCR comes from a human donor with alopecia areata. This sequence uses TRBV15 and TRBJ2-3; the D call is tentative, TRBD1 or TRBD2, as each matches 5 bases. The CDR3 reads as follows: CATSRKGRARVSADTQYF. The nucleotides are TGTGCCACCAGCAGAAAGGGGCGGGCCAGGGTGTCCGCAGATACGCAGTATTTT.